This T cell receptor beta chain was recovered during a study of blood T cell repertoires in COVID-19. The repertoire was sequenced with immunoSEQ multiplex PCR; TCRdb's copy has only in-frame clones and lacks some. The top ten hold approximately 5% of the sample, which has 200,000 to 300,000 clones, more than 75% seen once. The CDR3 sequence is 18 residues long. V dropped 2 bases and J dropped 4 bases, with 20 bases sitting between them. The germline CDR1 and CDR2 sequences are MNHNS and SASEGT. The sample comprised peripheral blood. The sequence was collected from a woman of 80 years or more with COVID-19, enrolled during active disease. The rearrangement joins TRBV6-1 to TRBJ1-4; the D gene is possibly TRBD1 (6 bases). The CDR3 DNA reads TGTGCCAGCAGTGAAACGGGGCGGGGGCTCGCGGGTAATGAAAAACTGTTTTTT. The encoded protein is CASSETGRGLAGNEKLFF.